This TCR beta chain originates from a study of blood T cells in healthy people across ages. A second PCR of roughly 7 to 11 cycles used a sample-barcoded 5' primer and a J-beta primer mix. MiXCR, run by TCRdb on the 5' RACE reads, gives a single entry per CDR3 protein. The data show about 570,000 distinct CDR3 sequences, with approximately 26% seen just once and approximately 3.6% held by the top ten. This CDR3 spans 11 amino acids. Trimming removed 9 bases at V and 5 bases at J, with 11 bases between. Germline CDR1 is MDHEN and CDR2 is SYDVKM. This sample was shared with a second study, whose subject was T cells of mothers and their children. That paper adds: The output of TCR recombination is shaped by thymic selection similarly in related and unrelated pairs. The overlap seen between related mothers and children slightly exceeded that of unrelated pairs, though not significantly.

The chain links TRBV28 to TRBJ2-7; perhaps TRBD1 as D (7 bases). The sample taken for sequencing was blood. This receptor was obtained from a boy between 2 and 15 years old in good health. The chain's CDR3 is CASAGQNEQYF. For the CDR3, the DNA is TGTGCCAGTGCGGGACAGAACGAGCAGTACTTC.